This TCR beta chain is drawn from a study of sequential checkpoint blockade in melanoma (dated by TCRdb to between 2018 and 2021). As for the study more broadly: In a 1:1 randomization, patients received either first-line nivolumab then ipilimumab (arm A) or ipilimumab then nivolumab (arm B). Maintenance nivolumab came after both trial sequences.

The investigation overall reported the following: The response-prediction model combining TCR metrics and mutation burden needs validation in larger, independent patient cohorts.

The treatment or condition label for this specimen denotes: randomized to nivolumab then ipilimumab (arm A) or the reverse (arm B). No trial patient had received prior DNA-damaging chemotherapy. A FACS Aria II flow cytometer was used to sort live CD3+CD8+ cells that were negative for CD19 and CD56 from thawed PBMCs. Samples were obtained from patients with melanoma enrolled in CheckMate 064, a randomized, open-label phase II trial of sequential checkpoint blockade. Leukapheresis was used to collect peripheral blood mononuclear cells, which were then purified with Ficoll-Paque and frozen in human serum with about 9.3% DMSO. Immediately after sorting, the purity of the sorted blood CD3+CD8+ cells was confirmed to be >95%, and DNA was then extracted. The immunoSEQ Assay was used to immunosequence TCRbeta CDR3 regions from genomic DNA. Genomic DNA was amplified by bias-controlled multiplex PCR before high-throughput sequencing. The study's processing was this. To quantify the absolute abundance of each unique TCRbeta CDR3 region, the sequences were collapsed and filtered. Clonality, defined as 1 minus Pielou's evenness, was calculated using productive rearrangements only. Clones with significantly greater frequencies in on-treatment versus baseline samples were identified using a previously published method. The immuneACCESS repertoire file appears here via TCRdb, limited to in-frame rearrangements. These files lack a portion of the clones; in checked studies, under half of the deficit traces to unresolved V genes, and the cause of the others is not known. V and J calls and clone size are given by that table; D and trimming were obtained from the DNA. Within this sample are about 5,100 clones, with about 71% of them counted one time only. The top ten constitute 54% of the sample.

The CDR3 runs 14 residues from the cysteine to the phenylalanine. CDR3 DNA is the only sequence kept; it has 42 bases, read in frame from the first base. Trimming removed 6 bases from V and 0 bases from J, leaving 11 bases between the germline ends. Based on the germline V gene, the CDR1 and CDR2 sequences are MNHEY and SVGAGI. For this clone: No cognate antigen has been identified for it. Base qualities are not at hand, and no much larger clone is one base apart.

The clonotype comes from a human patient with melanoma. Some clones in this sample may be carry-over from other donors' samples. Recombination linked TRBV6-5 to TRBJ1-1, with TRBD1 as a weak D call on 5 bases. The input for sequencing was CD8+ T cells sorted from blood (inferred from file names), taken from a patient given nivolumab and ipilimumab in sequence. The CDR3 protein: CASSLSGVNTEAFF. Read as DNA, the sequence is TGTGCCAGCAGCCTATCGGGGGTGAACACTGAAGCTTTCTTT.